This is a list of T cell receptor beta chains from one sample in a study of shared clonotypes between healthy human individuals. The protocol was immunoSEQ multiplex PCR, while the TCRdb copy is restricted to in-frame clones and leaves out a portion. The sample lists 2.3 million or so clones, over 85% seen once, with about 0.41% in the top ten. Sequenced sample: naive CD4+ T cells from PBMCs. The origin of the receptors is a man between 18 and 35 years old in good health. Some clones in this sample may be carry-over from other donors' samples. The CDR3 runs from the conserved cysteine through the conserved F or W. The order of the fields is clone size, J gene, D gene, V gene, CDR3 protein, CDR3 DNA. A D gene is named only where the DNA matches it firmly. Where a row states a size, it is once, few, many or the class of an expanded clone; other rows omit it.

>-|TRBJ2-1|TRBD2|TRBV7-9
CASSLSGTRLGEQFF
TGTGCCAGCAGCCTCAGTGGGACTAGATTGGGTGAGCAGTTCTTC
>-|TRBJ2-6|-|TRBV5-1
CASSLAWGRGANVLTF
TGCGCCAGCAGCTTGGCCTGGGGACGTGGGGCCAACGTCCTGACTTTC
>-|TRBJ2-7|TRBD2|TRBV2
CASSEQGLAGRQYF
TGTGCCAGCAGTGAACAGGGGCTAGCGGGAAGGCAGTACTTC
>-|TRBJ1-1|-|TRBV5-4
CASSFPSGGGLNTEAFF
TGTGCCAGCAGCTTCCCGTCGGGCGGGGGCCTGAACACTGAAGCTTTCTTT
>-|TRBJ2-1|TRBD2|TRBV6-5
CASSSPGLAGVRQFF
TGTGCCAGCAGTTCGCCGGGACTAGCGGGAGTCAGGCAGTTCTTC
>once|TRBJ2-3|-|TRBV29-1
CSVHGTGTDTQYF
TGCAGCGTCCACGGGACTGGCACAGATACGCAGTATTTT
>-|TRBJ2-5|TRBD2|TRBV29-1
CSVDRLASGRSGKETQYF
TGCAGCGTTGATAGGTTGGCTAGCGGGAGGTCGGGAAAAGAGACCCAGTACTTC
>few|TRBJ1-5|-|TRBV30
CAWSVGTLNQPQHF
TGTGCCTGGAGTGTGGGGACACTCAATCAGCCCCAGCATTTT
>once|TRBJ2-1|-|TRBV7-3
CASSLNSGANEQFF
TGTGCCAGCAGCCTTAATTCTGGGGCCAATGAGCAGTTCTTC
>-|TRBJ2-7|-|TRBV7-3
CASSFTGRHEQYF
TGTGCCAGCAGCTTTACAGGCCGACACGAGCAGTACTTC
>-|TRBJ1-2|-|TRBV20-1
CSATGGHGYTF
TGCAGTGCTACAGGCGGCCATGGCTACACCTTC
>-|TRBJ1-2|-|TRBV5-1
CASSLGQVDSYTF
TGCGCCAGCAGCTTGGGACAGGTGGATAGCTACACCTTC
>-|TRBJ2-1|-|TRBV5-8
CASRHRVPTRNEQFF
TGTGCCAGCAGGCACAGGGTCCCCACTCGAAATGAGCAGTTCTTC
>-|TRBJ1-5|TRBD1|TRBV2
CASSVTGGAFYGNQPQHF
TGTGCCAGCAGTGTCACAGGGGGAGCATTCTATGGCAATCAGCCCCAGCATTTT
>-|TRBJ2-5|TRBD2|TRBV28
CASSNRSGRNLETQYF
TGTGCCAGCAGCAATCGTAGCGGGAGGAATCTAGAGACCCAGTACTTC
>once|TRBJ2-3|TRBD2|TRBV2
CASSGASGIPDTQYF
TGTGCCAGCAGTGGGGCTAGCGGGATCCCAGATACGCAGTATTTT
>-|TRBJ1-5|TRBD1|TRBV10-1
CASSLPGQVSNQPQHF
TGCGCCAGCAGTTTACCGGGACAGGTTAGCAATCAGCCCCAGCATTTT
>once|TRBJ1-2|-|TRBV6-1
CASSEKPQPALNYGYTF
TGTGCCAGCAGTGAAAAGCCCCAACCCGCTCTCAACTATGGCTACACCTTC
>-|TRBJ2-7|-|TRBV7-2
CASSPRTGWDEQYF
TGTGCCAGCAGCCCACGGACGGGCTGGGACGAGCAGTACTTC
>once|TRBJ2-5|TRBD1|TRBV7-9
CASNQGTGGETQYF
TGTGCCAGCAACCAAGGGACAGGGGGGGAGACCCAGTACTTC
>-|TRBJ1-2|-|TRBV5-5
CASSVSRANYGYTF
TGTGCCAGCAGCGTCTCCCGGGCTAACTATGGCTACACCTTC
>-|TRBJ1-2|-|TRBV6-5
CASRAGGDGYTF
TGTGCCAGCCGAGCGGGAGGCGACGGCTACACCTTC
>-|TRBJ2-7|-|TRBV7-2
CASSLAGDYEQYF
TGTGCCAGCAGCTTAGCGGGAGACTACGAGCAGTACTTC
>-|TRBJ1-5|-|TRBV28
CASSRPGRYQPQHF
TGTGCCAGCAGTCGTCCCGGGAGATATCAGCCCCAGCATTTT
>once|TRBJ1-1|-|TRBV7-2
CASSLVRRAEAFF
TGTGCCAGCAGCTTAGTCAGGAGAGCTGAAGCTTTCTTT
>-|TRBJ2-2|-|TRBV9
CASSSPQGSTGELFF
TGTGCCAGCAGCTCCCCCCAGGGATCCACCGGGGAGCTGTTTTTT
>-|TRBJ2-1|-|TRBV2
CARGIARNNEQFF
TGTGCCAGGGGGATAGCCAGAAACAATGAGCAGTTCTTC
>-|TRBJ1-1|-|TRBV5-1
CASSLGGAHTEAFF
TGCGCCAGCAGCTTGGGGGGCGCGCACACTGAAGCTTTCTTT
>-|TRBJ2-7|-|TRBV27
CASGRDYEQYF
TGTGCCAGCGGCCGAGACTACGAGCAGTACTTC
>-|TRBJ2-3|TRBD1|TRBV5-6
CASSLTGGWADTQYF
TGTGCCAGCAGCTTGACAGGGGGTTGGGCAGATACGCAGTATTTT
>-|TRBJ2-1|-|TRBV7-2
CASSFSGLAYSEQFF
TGTGCCAGCAGCTTTTCCGGCCTAGCGTACAGTGAGCAGTTCTTC
>-|TRBJ2-7|TRBD1|TRBV28
CASSTGQDSYEQYF
TGTGCCAGCAGCACGGGACAGGACTCCTACGAGCAGTACTTC
>-|TRBJ1-2|-|TRBV4-3
CASSQEGGSGYTF
TGCGCCAGCAGCCAAGAGGGGGGGTCTGGCTACACCTTC
>-|TRBJ2-5|-|TRBV28
CASSLGGLRETQYF
TGTGCCAGCAGTTTAGGAGGGTTGAGGGAGACCCAGTACTTC
>-|TRBJ2-5|TRBD1|TRBV2
CASSTTGGETQYF
TGTGCCAGCAGTACTACAGGGGGGGAGACCCAGTACTTC
>-|TRBJ2-7|-|TRBV7-2
CASSLRGWYEQYF
TGTGCCAGCAGCTTGAGGGGGTGGTACGAGCAGTACTTC
>-|TRBJ2-1|-|TRBV7-8
CASSLNPSTALNEQFF
TGTGCCAGCAGCTTAAATCCATCTACCGCCCTCAATGAGCAGTTCTTC
>-|TRBJ1-1|-|TRBV5-1
CASSFLGRGNTEAFF
TGCGCCAGCAGCTTTCTGGGACGTGGGAACACTGAAGCTTTCTTT
>-|TRBJ1-4|TRBD1|TRBV7-2
CASSFQGQPNEKLFF
TGTGCCAGCAGCTTTCAGGGACAGCCTAATGAAAAACTGTTTTTT